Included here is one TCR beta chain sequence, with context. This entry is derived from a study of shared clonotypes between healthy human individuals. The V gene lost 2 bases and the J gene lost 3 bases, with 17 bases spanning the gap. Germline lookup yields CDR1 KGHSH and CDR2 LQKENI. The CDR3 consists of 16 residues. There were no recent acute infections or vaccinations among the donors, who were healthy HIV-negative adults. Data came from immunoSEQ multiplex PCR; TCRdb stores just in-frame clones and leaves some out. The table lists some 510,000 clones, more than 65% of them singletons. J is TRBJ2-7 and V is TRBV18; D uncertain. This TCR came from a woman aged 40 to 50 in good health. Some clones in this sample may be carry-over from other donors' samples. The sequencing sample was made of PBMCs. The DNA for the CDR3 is TGTGCCAGCTCACCATCCCCCCCGGGTGGCTACTACGAGCAGTACTTC. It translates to CASSPSPPGGYYEQYF.